One and the same sample provided the 8 T cell receptor beta chains below, sequenced in a study of early T cells in non-severe SARS-CoV-2 infection. TCRdb re-derived calls from the 5' RACE reads in MiXCR, one entry per CDR3 protein. The sample has approximately 30,000 distinct CDR3 sequences, about 4.3% seen once. Sequenced: whole blood. These receptors were obtained from an adult who was a healthcare worker with PCR-confirmed SARS-CoV-2 infection or an uninfected control (not recorded which).

In its sample, this clonotype was seen many times. This sequence joins TRBV20-1 and TRBJ1-4; 8 nucleotides match TRBD1. This CDR3 has 15 residues. The ends lost 3 bases at V and 8 bases at J; junction bases unmatched: 11. Looked up from germline, CDR1 is DFQATT and CDR2 is SNEGSKA (reference sequence). CDR3 region: CSASYPGGAEEKLFF. The DNA of the CDR3 is TGCAGTGCTAGTTACCCAGGGGGCGCCGAAGAAAAACTGTTTTTT.

The sample holds a few counts of this clonotype. The chain combines TRBV6-2 or TRBV6-3 with TRBJ1-2; 10 nucleotides align to TRBD1. This CDR3 has 13 residues. V trimming: 7 bases; J trimming: 5 bases; junction bases outside the gene matches: 4. Germline V gene data show CDR1 as MNHEY and CDR2 as SVGEGT. DNA of the CDR3: TGTGCCAGCACACCGGACAGGGGGTATGGCTACACCTTC. This encodes CASTPDRGYGYTF.

Turning to this clonotype: A much larger clone lies one base from this, so it may be a read error. The CDR3 loop is CGPKDSPYETNYGYTF. The CDR3 DNA follows: TGCGGCCCCAAGGACAGCCCGTATGAAACTAACTATGGCTACACCTTC. The chain uses TRBV29-1 and TRBJ1-2; TRBD1 might be the D (6 bases). The CDR3 loop spans 16 amino acids. Looked up from germline, CDR1 is SQVTM and CDR2 is ANQGSEA. Full variable domain (remainder filled in from reference TRBV29-1 and TRBJ1-2): SAVISQKPSRDICQRGTSLTIQCQVDSQVTMMFWYRQQPGQSLTLIATANQGSEATYESGFVIDKFPISRPNLTFSTLTVSNMSPEDSSIYLCGPKDSPYETNYGYTFGSGTRLTVV.

About this clonotype itself: A much larger clone is a single base away; this may be a read error. The chain joins TRBV4-1 to TRBJ2-3; D uncertain. Germline CDR1 reads MGHRA; CDR2 reads YSYEKL. There are 12 residues in the CDR3. The CDR3 spells CTSSQDRVAQYF. Written as DNA, the CDR3 is TGCACCAGCAGCCAAGACCGGGTTGCGCAGTATTTT.

This clonotype has ten or more counts. The chain is built from TRBV6-2 or TRBV6-3 and TRBJ1-2, with a tentative D call TRBD1 (5 bases). The length of the CDR3 is 15 residues. Trimming pared 1 base from V and 2 bases from J, leaving 11 bases between. Germline CDR1 reads MNHEY; CDR2 reads SVGEGT. CDR3 DNA sequence: TGTGCCAGCAGTTACTACGTGACAGTCAACTATGGCTACACCTTC. Its protein is CASSYYVTVNYGYTF.

This clonotype was seen ten or more times. Written as DNA, the CDR3 is TGTGCTAGTGGTTTCGGCGAGACCCAGTACTTC. Protein sequence: CASGFGETQYF. The chain recombines TRBV12-5 with TRBJ2-5; D is unclear. The CDR3 is made up of 11 amino acids. Trimming removed 3 bases from V and 5 bases from J, with 4 bases in between. Germline lookup yields CDR1 LGHNT and CDR2 FRNRAP.

This clonotype was detected many times. The rearrangement uses TRBV7-3 and TRBJ2-5; TRBD1 matches at 7 bases. V dropped 5 bases and J dropped 4; count of bases not matched to a gene: 7. Per the germline V gene, CDR1 is SGHTA and CDR2 is FQGTGA. The CDR3 sequence is 14 residues long. CDR3 sequence reads: CASSRQGAGETQYF. CDR3 coding DNA: TGTGCCAGCAGCCGACAGGGAGCTGGAGAGACCCAGTACTTC.

This clonotype came up many times. The chain joins TRBV10-3 to TRBJ2-3; D gene uncertain. Trimming took 3 bases from V and 0 from J, leaving 1 base between them. Germline V gene lookup returns CDR1 ENHRY and CDR2 SYGVKD. The CDR3 runs 12 residues. The CDR3 sequence is CAISDSTDTQYF. The CDR3 DNA reads TGTGCCATCAGTGACAGCACAGATACGCAGTATTTT.